This T cell receptor beta chain is drawn from a study of CD8 T cells in Susac syndrome. V lost 3 bases and J 3 bases, leaving 15 bases between the germline ends. Germline CDR1 reads SGHRS; CDR2 reads YFSETQ. The CDR3 runs to 15 residues. RNA in amounts of roughly 0.5 to 1 ug was reverse transcribed with random hexamers. TCRdb re-derived calls from the immunoSEQ multiplex PCR reads in MiXCR, one entry per CDR3 protein. The data show 71,000 or so distinct CDR3 sequences, about 92% seen once. The sample was CD4+ T cells from PBMCs. This chain joins TRBV5-1 and TRBJ1-2, with a weak D call TRBD1 (5 bases). The sequence was collected from a human donor with Susac syndrome. The CDR3 DNA follows: TGCGCCAGCAGCTCCTCAGGGTCACAGGACTATGGCTACACCTTC. Translation gives CASSSSGSQDYGYTF.